Given below is one T cell receptor (beta chain) in context. This entry comes from a study of cytotoxic CD8 clonotypes in ibrutinib-treated CLL. Sequencing used immunoSEQ multiplex PCR; TCRdb keeps in-frame clones, though not all of them. This table has 20,000 to 30,000 clones, just under 70% appearing once. The CDR3 extends over 15 amino acids. The germline V gene encodes CDR1 SGHNT and CDR2 YYREEE (reference sequence). Trimming shortened V by 0 bases and J by 4 bases, and 14 bases separated the two germline ends. The sample in question was PBMCs, obtained after 24 months of ibrutinib treatment. The V and J genes are TRBV5-4 and TRBJ2-7; tentatively, D is TRBD1 (5 bases). The clonotype originates from a human donor with chronic lymphocytic leukemia. The CDR3 coding sequence is TGTGCCAGCAGCTTGGGAGGTCCCAGGGCTTACGAGCAGTACTTC. It translates to CASSLGGPRAYEQYF.